The next 13 T cell receptor beta chains were all read from a single sample in a study of breast tumors, draining lymph nodes, adjacent tissues. Axillary draining lymph nodes of breast cancer patients supplied the node samples. TCRdb reanalysed the multiplex PCR reads using MiXCR and keeps one entry per CDR3 protein. Of some 140,000 distinct CDR3 sequences in the sample, around 24% were seen once. Specimen: axillary lymph node tissue. Receptors were obtained from a female donor with breast cancer. Some clones in this sample may be carry-over from other donors' samples.

A note on this clonotype: This may arise from a read error, as a much more abundant clone is one base away. The V and J genes are TRBV6-4 and TRBJ2-1; the match to TRBD1 covers 9 bases. The CDR3 has 13 amino acids. Germline assignment: CDR1 MRHNA and CDR2 SNTAGT. In DNA, the CDR3 is TGTGCCAGCAGTGTTACAGGGGGCAATAAGCAGTTCTTC. Encoded protein: CASSVTGGNKQFF.

Worth noting for this clonotype: The junction and the germline gene differ at one end; a read error may be behind it. This chain connects TRBV6-1 to TRBJ1-4; maybe TRBD1 (6 bases). The CDR3 spans 15 residues. Germline values: CDR1 MNHNS, CDR2 SASEGT. CDR3 in DNA: TGTGTCAGCACAGACGATTGGGGGGCGCGTGAAAAACTGTTTTTT. This gives the protein CVSTDDWGAREKLFF.

This clonotype was detected ten times or more. J is TRBJ2-1 and V is TRBV11-2, with a weak D call TRBD2 (5 bases). Per the germline V gene, CDR1 is SGHAT and CDR2 is FQNNGV. V was pared by 1 base and J by 5 bases, with 18 bases between. This CDR3 region has 17 residues. The CDR3 region is CASSLAWERPEHNEQFF. The CDR3 DNA is TGTGCCAGCAGCTTAGCTTGGGAGCGGCCTGAGCACAATGAGCAGTTCTTC.

This clonotype appeared many times. The chain employs TRBV5-1 and TRBJ2-3; D is possibly TRBD1 (6 bases). Trimming took 4 bases from V and 2 from J, leaving 20 bases between them. Germline values: CDR1 SGHRS, CDR2 YFSETQ. The CDR3 contains 17 residues. This CDR3 reads CASSLVTTGIATDTQYF. The CDR3 DNA follows: TGCGCCAGCAGCCTTGTGACTACAGGGATTGCCACAGATACGCAGTATTTT.

At least ten counts were recorded for this clonotype. The chain carries TRBV7-7 and TRBJ2-3, with 9 bases aligning to TRBD2. V lost 5 bases to trimming and J lost 1 base; unmatched junction nucleotides: 7. Germline V gene lookup returns CDR1 SSHAT and CDR2 FNYEAQ (reference sequence). The CDR3 covers 16 residues. CDR3 coding DNA: TGTGCCAGCAGCCATATTGCGGGAGGGGGCACAGATACGCAGTATTTT. Protein product: CASSHIAGGGTDTQYF.

This clonotype has just a few counts. A much larger clone lies a single base off, so this may be a read error. The genes are TRBV20-1 and TRBJ2-7; tentative D call: TRBD1 (6 bases). CDR3 size: 11 residues. Germline V gives CDR1 DFQATT, CDR2 SNEGSKA (reference sequence). CDR3: CGAGDDYEQYF. CDR3 coding DNA: TGCGGTGCAGGGGATGACTACGAGCAGTACTTC.

With regard to this clonotype: A much more abundant neighbour one base away suggests this may be a read error. The chain recombines TRBV7-6 with TRBJ2-7; possible D gene TRBD2, 5 bases. This CDR3 has 13 residues. Looked up from germline, CDR1 is SGHVS and CDR2 is FNYEAQ. Here the CDR3 reads CACSLVAGGEQYF. The CDR3 coding sequence is TGTGCCTGCAGCTTAGTGGCGGGTGGCGAGCAGTACTTC.

Comment on this clonotype: A read error may be the cause here, since a much bigger clone is one base away. V is TRBV5-1 and J is TRBJ2-6; D gene ambiguous. Per the germline V gene, CDR1 is SGHRS and CDR2 is YFSETQ. Trimming took off 1 base at V and 4 bases at J, with 3 bases between the two ends. The CDR3 contains 13 residues. DNA of the CDR3: TGCGCCAGCAGCTTGAAAGGGGCCAACGTCCTGACTTTC. Translated, it gives CASSLKGANVLTF.

This clonotype has a handful of counts. V usage is TRBV19 and J usage is TRBJ2-3; D is undetermined. The CDR3 is 14 amino acids. Trimming shortened V by 7 bases and J by 4 bases, and 15 bases separated the two germline ends. Germline V gene sequence: CDR1 LNHDA, CDR2 SQIVND (reference sequence). CDR3 DNA: TGTGCCAGTACTGACCCGGATGGCGCAGATACGCAGTATTTT. Protein product: CASTDPDGADTQYF.

At least ten counts were recorded for this clonotype. This chain joins TRBV12-3 or TRBV12-4 and TRBJ2-5, with TRBD1 as a possible D gene (6 bases). The CDR3 is made up of 14 amino acids. V was shortened by 6 bases and J by 5 bases, with 16 bases between the two germline ends. CDR3: CASRTQVGAETQYF. CDR3 DNA: TGTGCCAGCAGGACTCAGGTGGGGGCGGAGACCCAGTACTTC.

This clonotype has ten or more counts. The chain employs TRBV7-6 and TRBJ1-2; 8 positions match TRBD1. Germline-derived CDR1 and CDR2 are SGHVS and FNYEAQ. This CDR3 region has 14 residues. The V segment lost 1 base and the J segment 7 bases; nucleotides outside the gene matches: 5. CDR3 protein: CASSLGDRGGGYTF. As DNA, the CDR3 is TGTGCCAGCAGCTTAGGAGACAGGGGTGGTGGCTACACCTTC.

This clonotype was counted ten times or more. The chain recombines TRBV12-5 with TRBJ2-1; 11 nucleotides match TRBD2. J lost 4 bases, V lost 6 bases, and 8 bases had no gene match. Germline assignment: CDR1 LGHNT and CDR2 FRNRAP. CDR3 length equals 16 residues. The CDR3 loop is CASGPTGLADYNEQFF. The CDR3 nucleotides read TGTGCTAGTGGACCTACGGGACTAGCGGATTACAATGAGCAGTTCTTC. The entire variable domain, with the rest obtained from reference TRBV12-5 and TRBJ2-1, is as follows: DARVTQTPRHKVTEMGQEVTMRCQPILGHNTVFWYRQTMMQGLELLAYFRNRAPLDDSGMPKDRFSAEMPDATLATLKIQPSEPRDSAVYFCASGPTGLADYNEQFFGPGTRLTVL.

This chain connects TRBV13 to TRBJ2-1; 14 bases are a match to TRBD2. This CDR3 is 16 amino acids long. Germline CDR1 PRHDT, CDR2 FYEKMQ (reference sequence). J gave up 8 bases and V 0 bases, and 3 bases lay outside the gene matches. In nucleotides, the CDR3 is TGTGCCAGCAGCTTAGGCCGGGGACTAGCGGGAGATGAGCAGTTCTTC. This translates into CASSLGRGLAGDEQFF.